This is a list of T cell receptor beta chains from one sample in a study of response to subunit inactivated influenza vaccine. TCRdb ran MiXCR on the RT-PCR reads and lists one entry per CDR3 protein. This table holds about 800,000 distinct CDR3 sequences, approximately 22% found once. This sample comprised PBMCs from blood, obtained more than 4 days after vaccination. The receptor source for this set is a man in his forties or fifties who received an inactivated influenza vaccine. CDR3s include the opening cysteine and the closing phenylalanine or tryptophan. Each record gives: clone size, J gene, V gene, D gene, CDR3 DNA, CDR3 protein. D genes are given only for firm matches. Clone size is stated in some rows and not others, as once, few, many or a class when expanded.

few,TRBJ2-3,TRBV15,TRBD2,TGTGCCACCAGCAGAGATCCGGGAGGGTTTGCAGATACGCAGTATTTT,CATSRDPGGFADTQYF
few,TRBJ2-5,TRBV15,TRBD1,TGTGCCACCAGCAGACAGACAGGGGGCCAGACCCAGTACTTC,CATSRQTGGQTQYF
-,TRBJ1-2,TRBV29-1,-,TGCAGCGTTGGCTGGGACGGGTCTAACTATGGCTACACCTTC,CSVGWDGSNYGYTF
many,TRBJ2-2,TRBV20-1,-,TGCAGTGCTAGGAGGCAGTTCGCATCCGGGGAGCTGTTTTTT,CSARRQFASGELFF
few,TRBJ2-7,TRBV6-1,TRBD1,TGTGCCAGCATAGAAAACAGGGGGCTTTATGAGCAGTACTTC,CASIENRGLYEQYF
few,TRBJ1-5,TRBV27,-,TGTGCCAGCAGTTTCTTAGGCAATCAGCCCCAGCATTTT,CASSFLGNQPQHF
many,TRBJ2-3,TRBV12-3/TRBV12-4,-,TGTGCCAGCAAGACGACTACCACCACAGATACGCAGTATTTT,CASKTTTTTDTQYF
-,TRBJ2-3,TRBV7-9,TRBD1,TGTGCCAGCAGCCAGACAGGGGGCATCGCAGATTCGCAGTATTTT,CASSQTGGIADSQYF
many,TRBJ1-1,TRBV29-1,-,TGCAGCGGAATGAACACTGAAGCTTTCTTT,CSGMNTEAFF
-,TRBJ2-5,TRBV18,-,TGTGCCAGCTCACCATTCGCACAGGGAGCGACGAGGGAGACCCAGTACTTC,CASSPFAQGATRETQYF
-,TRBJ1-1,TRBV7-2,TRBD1,TGTGCCAGCAGCCTCGACAGGGTGGGAGGCACTGAAGCTTTCTTT,CASSLDRVGGTEAFF
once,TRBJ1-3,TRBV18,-,TGTGCCAGCTCACCTCGGCAGGGAAACACCATATATTTT,CASSPRQGNTIYF
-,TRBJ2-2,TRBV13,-,TGTGCCAGCAGCTTAGTCGCAGGGGCGCGTGCCGGGGAGCTGTTTTTT,CASSLVAGARAGELFF
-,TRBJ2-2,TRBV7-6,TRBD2,TGTGCCAGCAGCTTAGCTATCGGGGGGGCCGGCGGGGAGCTGTTTTTT,CASSLAIGGAGGELFF
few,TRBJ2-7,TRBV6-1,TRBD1,TGTGCCAGCAGTGTTTCCCCGGGACAGGGGGCCTACGAGCAGTACTTC,CASSVSPGQGAYEQYF
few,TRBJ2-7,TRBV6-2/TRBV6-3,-,TGTGCCAGCAGTCCGACAGGCTTGTCCGAGCAGTACTTC,CASSPTGLSEQYF
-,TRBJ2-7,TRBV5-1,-,TGCGCCAGCAGCTTACCAGGGGTCTACGAGCAGTACTTC,CASSLPGVYEQYF
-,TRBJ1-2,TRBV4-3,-,TGCGCCAGCAGCCAAGATCGGGGGGTCTGGAGGGGCTACACCTTC,CASSQDRGVWRGYTF
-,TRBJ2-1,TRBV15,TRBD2,TGTGCCACCAGCACAAAACGGGGGGGCCTCGACAATGAGCAGTTCTTC,CATSTKRGGLDNEQFF
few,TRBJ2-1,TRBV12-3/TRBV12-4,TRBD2,TGTGCCAGCAGTATCGGACTAGCGGGAAGTGAGCAGTTCTTC,CASSIGLAGSEQFF
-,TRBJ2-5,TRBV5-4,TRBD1,TGTGCCAGCAGCTCGCGGGACAGGGGGAAGGAGACCCAGTACTTC,CASSSRDRGKETQYF
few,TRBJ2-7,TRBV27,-,TGTGCCAGCAGCGGCGGGAACCTTCTCTCGGTGCAGTACTTC,CASSGGNLLSVQYF
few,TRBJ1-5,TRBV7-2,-,TGTGCCAGCAGCGTAACCGATAGCAATCAGCCCCAGCATTTT,CASSVTDSNQPQHF
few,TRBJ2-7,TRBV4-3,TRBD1,TGCGCCAGCAGCCAAGGGTCGACAGGGGACGAGCAGTACTTC,CASSQGSTGDEQYF
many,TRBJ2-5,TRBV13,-,TGTGCCAGCAGTCACCGGGACTTACAAGAGACCCAGTACTTC,CASSHRDLQETQYF
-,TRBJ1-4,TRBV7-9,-,TGTGCCAGCAGCTTATCTCTGGGGGGTCGGGAAAAACTGTTTTTT,CASSLSLGGREKLFF
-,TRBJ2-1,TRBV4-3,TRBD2,TGCGCCAGCAGCCAAGTGTGGATGGGACTAGACTCCTACAATGAGCAGTTCTTC,CASSQVWMGLDSYNEQFF
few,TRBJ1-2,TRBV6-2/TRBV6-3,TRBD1,TGTGCCAGCAGAAAGACAGGGGAGAGCTCTGGCTACACCTTC,CASRKTGESSGYTF
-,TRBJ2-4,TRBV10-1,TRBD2,TGCGCCAGCAGTGACTCCTCCGGCGGGGGTATGAACATTCAGTACTTC,CASSDSSGGGMNIQYF
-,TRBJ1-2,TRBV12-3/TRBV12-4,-,TGTGCCAGCACGGGCAGAGCTAACTATGGCTACACCTTC,CASTGRANYGYTF
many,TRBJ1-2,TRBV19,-,TGTGCCAGTAGTGGAGTGAGTGTAGAGGGTCACTATGGCTACACCTTC,CASSGVSVEGHYGYTF
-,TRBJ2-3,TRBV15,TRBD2,TGTGCCACCAGCGTACCATCTAGCGGGAGTTACTCTAGCACAGATACGCAGTATTTT,CATSVPSSGSYSSTDTQYF
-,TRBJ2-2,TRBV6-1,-,TGTGCCAGCAGGCAGGGGGGATGGACCGGGGAGCTGTTTTTT,CASRQGGWTGELFF
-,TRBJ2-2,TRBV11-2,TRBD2,TGTGCCAGCAGCTTATACGTGGGACTAGCGGGAGGGCCATCTGGGGAGCTGTTTTTT,CASSLYVGLAGGPSGELFF
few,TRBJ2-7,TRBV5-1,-,TGCGCCAGCAGCTTGAAGGAAGTCAGCAGATTCCCCTACGAGCAGTACTTC,CASSLKEVSRFPYEQYF
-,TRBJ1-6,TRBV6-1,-,TGTGCCAGCAGTGAAGTTGGTCTTGGGCGTTCACCCCTCCACTTT,CASSEVGLGRSPLHF
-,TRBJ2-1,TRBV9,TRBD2,TGTGCCAGCAGCGCCGCAGCGGGGGGGACCACCAATGAGCAGTTCTTC,CASSAAAGGTTNEQFF